This passage covers 15 T cell receptor beta chains from one sample sequenced in a study of blood T cell repertoires in COVID-19. Method: immunoSEQ multiplex PCR; TCRdb's copy keeps in-frame clones and lacks some. This sample yields approximately 290,000 clones, of which about nine tenths are seen a single time; 11% belongs to the top ten. The sample consisted of peripheral blood. These receptors came from a woman in her twenties or thirties with COVID-19, enrolled during active disease.

The chain employs TRBV7-9 and TRBJ2-1; D call uncertain. Trimming removed 1 base at V and 15 bases at J, with 13 bases between. CDR1 is SEHNR and CDR2 is FQNEAQ in the germline V gene (reference sequence). There are 12 residues in the CDR3. CDR3: CASSLGPWIAFF. The CDR3 nucleotides are TGTGCCAGCAGCTTAGGACCCTGGATAGCGTTCTTC.

The chain employs TRBV7-9 and TRBJ1-2; D not resolved. The germline V gene has CDR1 SEHNR and CDR2 FQNEAQ (reference sequence). V was cut by 5 bases and J by 5 bases, with 18 bases left in between. The CDR3 is made up of 15 amino acids. CDR3 sequence: CASSPPRVGFYGYTF. The DNA for the CDR3 is TGTGCCAGCAGCCCACCTCGAGTGGGCTTTTATGGCTACACCTTC.

The rearrangement uses TRBV11-2 and TRBJ2-4, with TRBD1 matching over 9 bases. This CDR3 spans 14 amino acids. Germline V gene sequence: CDR1 SGHAT, CDR2 FQNNGV. J gave up 6 bases and V 5 bases, and 5 bases lay outside the gene matches. The CDR3 DNA sequence: TGTGCCAGCAGCATGGGACAGGGATTAAACATTCAGTACTTC. Translating it yields CASSMGQGLNIQYF.

This chain connects TRBV19 to TRBJ1-1; no reliable D call. The CDR3 length is 11 residues. CDR1 is LNHDA, CDR2 SQIVND, per germline (reference sequence). Here the CDR3 reads CVSIRGTEAFF. The CDR3 coding sequence is TGTGTTTCGATTCGGGGAACTGAAGCTTTCTTT.

The rearrangement links TRBV5-1 to TRBJ1-2; D ambiguous. The CDR3 is 14 amino acids. Germline V gives CDR1 SGHRS, CDR2 YFSETQ. With 3 bases removed from V and 7 bases from J, the gap between germline ends came to 16 bases. The CDR3 sequence is CASSSSWEQAGYTF. Written as DNA, the CDR3 is TGCGCCAGCAGCTCCTCGTGGGAGCAGGCTGGCTACACCTTC.

This chain joins TRBV5-1 and TRBJ2-7, with a weak D call TRBD2 (5 bases). The CDR3 contains 15 residues. Germline-derived CDR1 and CDR2 are SGHRS and YFSETQ. V lost 6 bases to trimming and J lost 1 base, with 17 bases between them. The CDR3 DNA follows: TGCGCCAGCAATCCGGTTCTGAGCGGTTCCTACGAGCAGTACTTC. Its protein product is CASNPVLSGSYEQYF. The whole variable domain, remainder taken from reference TRBV5-1 and TRBJ2-7, is KAGVTQTPRYLIKTRGQQVTLSCSPISGHRSVSWYQQTPGQGLQFLFEYFSETQRNKGNFPGRFSGRQFSNSRSEMNVSTLELGDSALYLCASNPVLSGSYEQYFGPGTRLTVT.

This clone was detected once. The chain combines TRBV19 with TRBJ1-1, with TRBD1 as a possible D gene (6 bases). Between the trimmed V and J ends, which lost 8 bases and 3 bases, there was a span of 10 bases. CDR1 is LNHDA and CDR2 is SQIVND in the germline V gene (reference sequence). The CDR3 is made up of 12 amino acids. The CDR3 DNA is TGTGCCAGTGGTAGGGGGGACACTGAAGCTTTCTTT. Residues: CASGRGDTEAFF.

This chain connects TRBV29-1 to TRBJ1-2; D is possibly TRBD1 (6 bases). CDR3 size: 13 residues. Trimming took 4 bases from V and 5 from J, leaving 14 bases between them. The germline V gene encodes CDR1 SQVTM and CDR2 ANQGSEA. The CDR3: CSVGGLVRYGYTF. The CDR3 bases are TGCAGCGTTGGGGGGCTAGTGAGGTATGGCTACACCTTC.

The V gene is TRBV27, the J gene TRBJ2-5, with 7 nucleotides matching TRBD1. Germline V CDR1 and CDR2: MNHEY, SMNVEV (reference sequence). The CDR3 extends over 14 amino acids. V lost 4 bases, J lost 2 bases, and 4 bases stayed unmatched. DNA of the CDR3: TGTGCCAGCAGTTCCCTGGACAGGCAAGAGACCCAGTACTTC. The encoded protein is CASSSLDRQETQYF.

V gene TRBV28 combines with J gene TRBJ2-5; 8 bases align to TRBD2. The V segment lost 5 bases and the J segment 2 bases; nucleotides outside the gene matches: 10. The CDR3 totals 16 residues. The germline CDR1 and CDR2 sequences are MDHEN and SYDVKM. The CDR3 region is CASSPPGRGGQETQYF. The CDR3 nucleotides are TGTGCCAGCAGTCCCCCCGGCCGGGGGGGGCAAGAGACCCAGTACTTC.

This chain links TRBV19 with TRBJ2-1, with D tentatively TRBD2 (5 bases). Germline V CDR1 and CDR2: LNHDA, SQIVND (reference sequence). CDR3 length equals 15 residues. The V end lost 1 base, the J end lost 2 bases, and 9 bases lay between the germline ends. The CDR3 is CASSIGLAAYNEQFF. The DNA for the CDR3 is TGTGCCAGTAGTATAGGCCTAGCCGCCTACAATGAGCAGTTCTTC. Supplemented by reference TRBV19 and TRBJ2-1, the full variable domain reads DGGITQSPKYLFRKEGQNVTLSCEQNLNHDAMYWYRQDPGQGLRLIYYSQIVNDFQKGDIAEGYSVSREKKESFPLTVTSAQKNPTAFYLCASSIGLAAYNEQFFGPGTRLTVL.

Of note for this clone: Additional DNA sequences in this sample encode the identical CDR3. The chain combines TRBV5-1 with TRBJ2-5; D is possibly TRBD1 (5 bases). The CDR3 length is 13 residues. V lost 2 bases and J lost 4, with 9 bases in between. From germline, CDR1 is SGHRS and CDR2 YFSETQ. CDR3 in amino acids: CASSLGVGETQYF. CDR3 in DNA: TGCGCCAGCAGCTTAGGGGTGGGAGAGACCCAGTACTTC.

This sequence joins TRBV2 and TRBJ1-6; 7 bases are shared with TRBD1. J lost 9 bases, V lost 7 bases, and 12 bases had no gene match. CDR1 SNHLY and CDR2 FYNNEI come from the germline V gene. The length of the CDR3 is 15 residues. DNA of the CDR3: TGTGCCAGCACAATGACAGGGCGTAAAAGTTCACCCCTCCACTTT. This encodes CASTMTGRKSSPLHF. The variable domain in full, completed from reference TRBV2 and TRBJ1-6, reads EPEVTQTPSHQVTQMGQEVILRCVPISNHLYFYWYRQILGQKVEFLVSFYNNEISEKSEIFDDQFSVERPDGSNFTLKIRSTKLEDSAMYFCASTMTGRKSSPLHFGNGTRLTVT.

The V and J genes are TRBV5-6 and TRBJ2-7, with 7 nucleotides matching TRBD1. V was clipped by 3 bases and J by 0 bases; unmatched bases: 6. The CDR3 has 15 residues. The germline gives CDR1 SGHDT, CDR2 YYEEEE. CDR3 in amino acids: CASSSVGTVSYEQYF. CDR3 coding DNA: TGTGCCAGCAGCTCGGTCGGGACAGTCTCCTACGAGCAGTACTTC. Full variable domain (outside the CDR3, taken from reference TRBV5-6 and TRBJ2-7): DAGVTQSPTHLIKTRGQQVTLRCSPKSGHDTVSWYQQALGQGPQFIFQYYEEEERQRGNFPDRFSGHQFPNYSSELNVNALLLGDSALYLCASSSVGTVSYEQYFGPGTRLTVT.

The chain carries TRBV5-6 and TRBJ1-6; 7 bases are shared with TRBD1. Losses at the gene ends were 2 bases for V and 8 bases for J; bases not matched to a gene: 7. The CDR3 has 15 residues. The germline V gene encodes CDR1 SGHDT and CDR2 YYEEEE. This chain's CDR3 is CASSLPQGVDSPLHF. As DNA, the CDR3 is TGTGCCAGCAGCTTACCTCAGGGGGTAGATTCACCCCTCCACTTT. The full variable domain, with the rest looked up from reference TRBV5-6 and TRBJ1-6, is DAGVTQSPTHLIKTRGQQVTLRCSPKSGHDTVSWYQQALGQGPQFIFQYYEEEERQRGNFPDRFSGHQFPNYSSELNVNALLLGDSALYLCASSLPQGVDSPLHFGNGTRLTVT.